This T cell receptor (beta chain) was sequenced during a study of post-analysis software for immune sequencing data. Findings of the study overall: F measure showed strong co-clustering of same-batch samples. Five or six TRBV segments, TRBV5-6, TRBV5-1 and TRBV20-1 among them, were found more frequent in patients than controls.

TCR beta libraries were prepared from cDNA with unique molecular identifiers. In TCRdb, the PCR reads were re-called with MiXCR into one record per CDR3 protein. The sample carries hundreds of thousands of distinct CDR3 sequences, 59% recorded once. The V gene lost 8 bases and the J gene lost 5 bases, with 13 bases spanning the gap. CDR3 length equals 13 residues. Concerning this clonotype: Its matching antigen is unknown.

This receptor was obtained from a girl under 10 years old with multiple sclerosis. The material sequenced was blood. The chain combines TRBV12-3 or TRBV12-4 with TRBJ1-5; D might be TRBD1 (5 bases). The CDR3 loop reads CASRAGRHQPQHF. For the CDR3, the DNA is TGTGCCAGCCGGGCGGGGCGTCATCAGCCCCAGCATTTT.